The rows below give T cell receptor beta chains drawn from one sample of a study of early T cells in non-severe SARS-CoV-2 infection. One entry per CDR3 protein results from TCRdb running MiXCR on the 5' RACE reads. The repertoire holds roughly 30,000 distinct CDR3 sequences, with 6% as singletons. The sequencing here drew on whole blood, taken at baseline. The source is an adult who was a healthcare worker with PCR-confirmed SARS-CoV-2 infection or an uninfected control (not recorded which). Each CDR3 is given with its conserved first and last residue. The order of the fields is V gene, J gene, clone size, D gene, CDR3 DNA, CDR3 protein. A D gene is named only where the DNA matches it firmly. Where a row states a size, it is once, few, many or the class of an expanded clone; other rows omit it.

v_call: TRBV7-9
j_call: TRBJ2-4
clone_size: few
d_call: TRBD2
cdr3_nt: TGTGCCAGCAGCGAAGGACTAGCGGGAGGCCCGGGCGGGGGGAACATTCAGTACTTC
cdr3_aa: CASSEGLAGGPGGGNIQYF

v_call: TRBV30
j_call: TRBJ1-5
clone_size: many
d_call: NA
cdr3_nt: TGTGCCTGGAGTGTACAAGGTTGGCCCCAGCATTTT
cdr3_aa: CAWSVQGWPQHF

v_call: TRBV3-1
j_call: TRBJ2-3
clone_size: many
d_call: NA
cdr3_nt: TGTGCCAGCAGCCAAGATCAGGGTTGGGATACGCAGTATTTT
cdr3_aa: CASSQDQGWDTQYF

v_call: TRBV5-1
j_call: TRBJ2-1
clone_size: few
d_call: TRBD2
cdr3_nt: TGCGCCAGCAGCTCCTCGACTAGCGGGAGCTACAATGAGCAGTTCTTC
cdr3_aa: CASSSSTSGSYNEQFF

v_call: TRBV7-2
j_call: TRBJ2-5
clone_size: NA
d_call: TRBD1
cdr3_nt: TGTGCCAGCAGCTCCACCCGACAGGGAACAGAGACCCAGTACTTC
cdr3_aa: CASSSTRQGTETQYF

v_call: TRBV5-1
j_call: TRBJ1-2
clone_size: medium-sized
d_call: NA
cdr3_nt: TGCGCCAGCAGCCAGGGGCACGGCGTCAGTGAAGGCTACACCTTC
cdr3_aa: CASSQGHGVSEGYTF

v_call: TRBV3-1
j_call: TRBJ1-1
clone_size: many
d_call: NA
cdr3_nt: TGTGCCAGCAGCCAAGATACAGGGATCTTGGTTCGAGCTTTCTTT
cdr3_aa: CASSQDTGILVRAFF

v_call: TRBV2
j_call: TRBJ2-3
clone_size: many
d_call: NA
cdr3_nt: TGTGCCAGCAGTGTACGCGGCCGTCGGACAGTTAGCACAGATACGCAGTATTTT
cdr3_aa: CASSVRGRRTVSTDTQYF

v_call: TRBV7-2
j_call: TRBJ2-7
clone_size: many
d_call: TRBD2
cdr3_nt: TGTGCCAGCAGCTTTAGCGGGAGGAAGAACGAGCAGTACTTC
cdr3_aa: CASSFSGRKNEQYF

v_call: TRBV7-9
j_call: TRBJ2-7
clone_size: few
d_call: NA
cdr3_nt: TGTGCCAGCAGCTCGGGACGCTGGGAGCAGTACTTC
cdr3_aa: CASSSGRWEQYF

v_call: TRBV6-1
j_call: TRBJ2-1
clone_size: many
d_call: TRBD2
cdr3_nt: TGTGCCAGCAGTGAACTTTTGGGCGGGAGGGCTTACAATGAGCAGTTCTTC
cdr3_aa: CASSELLGGRAYNEQFF

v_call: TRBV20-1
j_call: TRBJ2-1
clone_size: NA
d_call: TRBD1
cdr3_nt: TGCAGTGCTAGAGGGGACAGTACCTACAATGAGCAGTTCTTC
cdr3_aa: CSARGDSTYNEQFF

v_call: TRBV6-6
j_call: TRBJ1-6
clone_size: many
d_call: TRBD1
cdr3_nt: TGTGCCAGCAGACCGGGACAGGGCGGTGCACCCCTCCACTTT
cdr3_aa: CASRPGQGGAPLHF